A selection of T cell receptor beta chains follows, all from one sample in a study of identical twins. One entry per CDR3 protein, called by TCRdb with MiXCR from the 5' RACE reads. The sample consists of 430,000 or so distinct CDR3 sequences, 20% to 25% of them appearing once. The sample was also linked to a second study, of T cells expressing NK-cell markers.

Sequences were obtained from CD4+ T cells sorted from blood. All receptors come from a woman aged 18-35 years in good health. CDR3s include the opening cysteine and the closing phenylalanine or tryptophan. The order of the fields is clone size, V gene, J gene, D gene, CDR3 protein, CDR3 DNA. A D gene is named only where the DNA matches it firmly. Rows give clone size only sometimes, using once, few, many, or a class for an expanded clone.

-	TRBV7-3	TRBJ1-1	-	CASSLSYSYYQMNTEAFF	TGTGCCAGCAGCTTAAGTTACAGCTACTATCAAATGAACACTGAAGCTTTCTTT
-	TRBV5-1	TRBJ2-1	-	CASRPLYRGSSYNEQFF	TGCGCCAGCAGACCCCTTTATCGGGGGAGCTCCTACAATGAGCAGTTCTTC
-	TRBV2	TRBJ1-1	TRBD1	CASTGQGDTEAFF	TGTGCCAGCACCGGACAGGGGGACACTGAAGCTTTCTTT
few	TRBV9	TRBJ2-1	-	CASSVLGDGYNEQFF	TGTGCCAGCAGCGTATTGGGGGACGGCTACAATGAGCAGTTCTTC
-	TRBV7-2	TRBJ2-3	-	CASSLVASSQFKGTDTQYF	TGTGCCAGCAGCTTAGTGGCTAGCTCGCAATTCAAGGGCACAGATACGCAGTATTTT
-	TRBV6-1	TRBJ1-1	-	CASSPPGTGRAFF	TGTGCCAGCAGCCCACCCGGCACGGGGAGAGCTTTCTTT
few	TRBV7-2	TRBJ2-7	-	CASSPIGASEQYF	TGTGCCAGCAGCCCGATCGGGGCGAGCGAGCAGTACTTC
many	TRBV7-8	TRBJ1-1	-	CASSLHRNTEAFF	TGTGCCAGCAGCTTACATCGGAACACTGAAGCTTTCTTT
-	TRBV7-6	TRBJ2-5	-	CATRPPLQETQYF	TGTGCCACCCGACCGCCGCTCCAAGAGACCCAGTACTTC
few	TRBV6-5	TRBJ2-5	-	CASSYSLGGGSGETQYF	TGTGCCAGCAGTTACTCGTTAGGAGGGGGTAGCGGAGAGACCCAGTACTTC
many	TRBV7-7	TRBJ2-3	-	CASSLGRGTDTQYF	TGTGCCAGCAGCTTAGGTCGGGGCACGGATACGCAGTATTTT
-	TRBV10-3	TRBJ2-2	TRBD2	CATDPGLAGGWTGELFF	TGTGCCACCGATCCGGGACTAGCGGGAGGTTGGACCGGGGAGCTGTTTTTT
-	TRBV5-1	TRBJ1-3	-	CASSLDIESTIYF	TGCGCCAGCAGCTTGGACATTGAAAGCACCATATATTTT
few	TRBV28	TRBJ2-1	TRBD2	CASSRGSSGEQFF	TGTGCCAGCAGCCGCGGATCTAGCGGTGAGCAGTTCTTC
-	TRBV14	TRBJ2-1	-	CASSLTVGAQFF	TGTGCCAGCAGCCTGACTGTGGGGGCGCAGTTCTTC
few	TRBV6-1	TRBJ1-5	TRBD1	CASTLGQGKPQHF	TGTGCCAGCACCCTGGGACAGGGGAAGCCCCAGCATTTT